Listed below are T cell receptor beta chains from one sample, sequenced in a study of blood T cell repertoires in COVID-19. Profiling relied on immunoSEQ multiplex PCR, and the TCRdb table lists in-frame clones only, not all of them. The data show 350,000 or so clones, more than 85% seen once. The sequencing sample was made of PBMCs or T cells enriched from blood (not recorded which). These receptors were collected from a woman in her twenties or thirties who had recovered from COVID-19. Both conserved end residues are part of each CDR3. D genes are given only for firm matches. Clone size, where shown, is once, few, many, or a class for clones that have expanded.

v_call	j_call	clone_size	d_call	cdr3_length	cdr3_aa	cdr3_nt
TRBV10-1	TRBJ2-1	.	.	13	CASRGLHADEQFF	TGCGCCAGCAGAGGACTACACGCGGATGAGCAGTTCTTC
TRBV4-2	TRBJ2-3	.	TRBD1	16	CASSPQGGYRGDTQYF	TGTGCCAGCAGCCCCCAGGGGGGTTACAGGGGGGATACGCAGTATTTT
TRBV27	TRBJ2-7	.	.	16	CASSPLRLPTTYEQYF	TGTGCCAGCAGCCCCTTGAGGCTACCCACTACCTACGAGCAGTACTTC
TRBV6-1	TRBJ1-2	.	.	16	CASSEALARGSYGYTF	TGTGCCAGCAGTGAAGCGTTGGCCAGGGGAAGTTATGGCTACACCTTC
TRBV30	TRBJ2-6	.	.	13	CTGSDSGANVLTF	TGCACAGGGTCCGACTCTGGGGCCAACGTCCTGACTTTC
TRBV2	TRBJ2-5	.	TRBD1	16	CASRRTGGGLSETQYF	TGTGCCAGCAGGCGGACAGGGGGCGGTCTATCGGAGACCCAGTACTTC
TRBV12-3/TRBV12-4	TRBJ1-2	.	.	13	CASSSWGVGGYTF	TGTGCCAGCAGTTCTTGGGGAGTGGGCGGCTACACCTTC
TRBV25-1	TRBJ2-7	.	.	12	CASSLDSYEQYF	TGTGCCAGCAGTCTGGACAGTTACGAGCAGTACTTC
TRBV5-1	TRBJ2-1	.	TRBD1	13	CASSLTGENEQFF	TGCGCCAGCAGCTTGACAGGGGAGAATGAGCAGTTCTTC
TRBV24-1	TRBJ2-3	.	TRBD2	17	CATSDPGLAGGTDTQYF	TGTGCCACCAGTGATCCCGGACTAGCGGGAGGGACGGATACGCAGTATTTT
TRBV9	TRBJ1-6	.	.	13	CASSITADSPLHF	TGTGCCAGCAGCATCACGGCGGATTCACCCCTCCACTTT
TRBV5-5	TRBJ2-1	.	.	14	CASSFPRVVGEQFF	TGTGCCAGCAGCTTCCCTCGGGTGGTGGGTGAGCAGTTCTTC
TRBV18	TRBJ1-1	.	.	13	CASSPAGVSEAFF	TGTGCCAGCTCACCCGCCGGGGTATCTGAAGCTTTCTTT
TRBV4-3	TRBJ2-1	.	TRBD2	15	CASSQELAGPGEQFF	TGCGCCAGCAGCCAAGAGTTAGCGGGCCCTGGGGAGCAGTTCTTC
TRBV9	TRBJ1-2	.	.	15	CASSVGQASNYGYTF	TGTGCCAGCAGCGTAGGACAGGCTTCTAACTATGGCTACACCTTC
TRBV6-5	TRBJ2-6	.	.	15	CASSRSFSGANVLTF	TGTGCCAGCAGCCGGAGTTTCTCTGGGGCCAACGTCCTGACTTTC
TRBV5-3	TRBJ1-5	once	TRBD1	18	CARSWEGQGAYSNQPQHF	TGTGCCAGAAGCTGGGAAGGACAGGGGGCTTATAGCAATCAGCCCCAGCATTTT
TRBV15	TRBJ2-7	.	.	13	CATSRDDSSEQYF	TGTGCCACCAGCAGAGATGATAGCTCCGAGCAGTACTTC
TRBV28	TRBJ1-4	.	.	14	CASMEHGRGEKLFF	TGTGCCAGCATGGAGCACGGGAGGGGCGAAAAACTGTTTTTT
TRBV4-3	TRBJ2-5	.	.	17	CASSQDWAGQYQETQYF	TGCGCCAGCAGCCAAGATTGGGCAGGGCAGTACCAAGAGACCCAGTACTTC
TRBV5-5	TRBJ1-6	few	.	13	CASSPGESRPLHF	TGTGCCAGCAGCCCAGGGGAGTCGCGTCCCCTCCACTTT
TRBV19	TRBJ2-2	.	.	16	CASTNPGTPNTGELFF	TGTGCCAGCACTAACCCCGGGACACCGAACACCGGGGAGCTGTTTTTT
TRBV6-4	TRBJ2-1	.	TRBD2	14	CASRGLAGSNEQFF	TGTGCCAGCAGAGGACTAGCGGGGAGTAATGAGCAGTTCTTC
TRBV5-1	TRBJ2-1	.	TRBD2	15	CASSLLQRGYNEQFF	TGCGCCAGCAGCTTGCTTCAGCGGGGTTACAATGAGCAGTTCTTC
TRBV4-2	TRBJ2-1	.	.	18	CASSQDRTHRSSYNEQFF	TGTGCCAGCAGCCAAGATAGGACTCACCGGAGCTCCTACAATGAGCAGTTCTTC
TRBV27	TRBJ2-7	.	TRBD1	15	CASSLTGQGAYEQYF	TGTGCCAGCAGTTTAACCGGGCAGGGGGCCTACGAGCAGTACTTC